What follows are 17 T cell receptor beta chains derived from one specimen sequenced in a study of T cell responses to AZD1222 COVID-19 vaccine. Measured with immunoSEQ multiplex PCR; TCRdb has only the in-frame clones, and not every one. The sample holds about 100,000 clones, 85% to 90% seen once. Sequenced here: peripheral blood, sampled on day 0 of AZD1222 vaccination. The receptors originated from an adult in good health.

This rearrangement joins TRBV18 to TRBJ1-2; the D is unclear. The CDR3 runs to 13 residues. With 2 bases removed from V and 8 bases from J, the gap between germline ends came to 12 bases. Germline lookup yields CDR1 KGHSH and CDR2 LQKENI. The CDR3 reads CASSPDIGLGYTF. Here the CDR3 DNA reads TGTGCCAGCTCACCAGATATAGGGCTCGGCTACACCTTC.

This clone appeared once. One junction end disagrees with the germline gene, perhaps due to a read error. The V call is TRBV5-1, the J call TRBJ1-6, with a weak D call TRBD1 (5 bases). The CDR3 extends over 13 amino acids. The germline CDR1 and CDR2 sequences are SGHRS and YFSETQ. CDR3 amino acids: CATSDRGYSPLHF. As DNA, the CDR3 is TGCGCCACCAGCGACAGAGGATATTCACCCCTCCACTTT.

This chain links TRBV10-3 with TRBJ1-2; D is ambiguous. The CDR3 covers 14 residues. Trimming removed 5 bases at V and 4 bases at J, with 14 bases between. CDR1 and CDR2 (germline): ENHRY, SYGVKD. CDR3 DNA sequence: TGTGCCATCAGTTCCCTGGGCACTGGCTATGGCTACACCTTC. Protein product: CAISSLGTGYGYTF.

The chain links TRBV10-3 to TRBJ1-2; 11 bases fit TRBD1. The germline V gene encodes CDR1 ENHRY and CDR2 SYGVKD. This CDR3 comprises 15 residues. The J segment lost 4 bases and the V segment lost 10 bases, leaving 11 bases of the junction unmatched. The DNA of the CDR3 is TGTGCCACCAGGGCCGGGACAGGGGGACTCTATGGCTACACCTTC. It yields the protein CATRAGTGGLYGYTF.

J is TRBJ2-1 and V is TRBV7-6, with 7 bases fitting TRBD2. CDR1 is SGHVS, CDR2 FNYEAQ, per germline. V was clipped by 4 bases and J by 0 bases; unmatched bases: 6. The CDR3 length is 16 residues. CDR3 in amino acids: CASSYRGRRSYNEQFF. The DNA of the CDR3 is TGTGCCAGCAGCTACCGCGGGAGACGCTCCTACAATGAGCAGTTCTTC.

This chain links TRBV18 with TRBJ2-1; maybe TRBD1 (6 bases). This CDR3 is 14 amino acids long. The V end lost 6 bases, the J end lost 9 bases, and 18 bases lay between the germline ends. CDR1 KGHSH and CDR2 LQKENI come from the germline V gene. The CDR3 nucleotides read TGTGCCAGCTCGTCCGGGGCAGGGGTTGGTGAGCAGTTCTTC. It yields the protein CASSSGAGVGEQFF.

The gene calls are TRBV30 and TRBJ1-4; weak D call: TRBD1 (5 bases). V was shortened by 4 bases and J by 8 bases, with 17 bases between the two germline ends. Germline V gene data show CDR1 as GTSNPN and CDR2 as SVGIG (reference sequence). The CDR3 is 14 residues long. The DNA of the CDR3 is TGTGCCTGGACCCCCAAGGGAGGGGTGGAAAAACTGTTTTTT. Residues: CAWTPKGGVEKLFF.

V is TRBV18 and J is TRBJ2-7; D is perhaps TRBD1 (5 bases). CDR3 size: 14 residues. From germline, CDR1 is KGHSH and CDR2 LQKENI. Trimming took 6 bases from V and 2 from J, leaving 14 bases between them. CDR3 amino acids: CASSLAQGAYEQYF. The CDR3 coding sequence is TGTGCCAGCTCGCTGGCTCAGGGTGCCTACGAGCAGTACTTC.

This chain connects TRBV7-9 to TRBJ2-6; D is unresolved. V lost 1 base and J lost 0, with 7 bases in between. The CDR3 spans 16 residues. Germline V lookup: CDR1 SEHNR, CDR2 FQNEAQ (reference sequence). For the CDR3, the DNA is TGTGCCAGCAGCTTAGGGGGATCCTCTGGGGCCAACGTCCTGACTTTC. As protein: CASSLGGSSGANVLTF.

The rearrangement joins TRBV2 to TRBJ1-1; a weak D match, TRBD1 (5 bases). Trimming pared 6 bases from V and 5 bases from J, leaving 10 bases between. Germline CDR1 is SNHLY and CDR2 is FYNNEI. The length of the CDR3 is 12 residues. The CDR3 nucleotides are TGTGCCAGCAGGGACAAATCGACTGAAGCTTTCTTT. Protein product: CASRDKSTEAFF.

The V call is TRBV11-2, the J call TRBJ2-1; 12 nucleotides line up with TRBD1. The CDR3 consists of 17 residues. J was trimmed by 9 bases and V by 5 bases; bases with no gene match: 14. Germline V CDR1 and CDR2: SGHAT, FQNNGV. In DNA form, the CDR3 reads TGTGCCAGCAGCCTGACGTGGGACAGGGGGCCTCTTGGTGAGCAGTTCTTC. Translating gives CASSLTWDRGPLGEQFF.

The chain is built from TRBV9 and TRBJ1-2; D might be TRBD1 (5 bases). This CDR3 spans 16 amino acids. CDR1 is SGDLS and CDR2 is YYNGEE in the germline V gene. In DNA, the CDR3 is TGTGCGGCAACGGGACCAAAAGCGGCAACTAACTATGGCTACACCTTC. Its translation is CAATGPKAATNYGYTF.

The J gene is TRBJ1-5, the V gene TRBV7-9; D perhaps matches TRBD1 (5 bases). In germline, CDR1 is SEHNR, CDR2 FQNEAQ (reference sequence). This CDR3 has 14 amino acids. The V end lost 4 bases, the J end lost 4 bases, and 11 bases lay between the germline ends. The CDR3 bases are TGTGCCAGCAGCTCATCGACAGTTAATCAGCCCCAGCATTTT. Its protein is CASSSSTVNQPQHF.

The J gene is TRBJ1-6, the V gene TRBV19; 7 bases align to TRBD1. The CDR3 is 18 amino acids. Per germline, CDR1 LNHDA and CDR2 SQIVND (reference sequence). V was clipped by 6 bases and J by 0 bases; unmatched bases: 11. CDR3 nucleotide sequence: TGTGCCAGTAGATCCGGGACAGAGCTAACCTCCTATAATTCACCCCTCCACTTT. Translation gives CASRSGTELTSYNSPLHF.

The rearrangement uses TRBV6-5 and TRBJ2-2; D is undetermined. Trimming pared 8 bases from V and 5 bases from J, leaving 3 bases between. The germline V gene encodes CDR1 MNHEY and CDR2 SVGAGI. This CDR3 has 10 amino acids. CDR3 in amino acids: CASRTGELFF. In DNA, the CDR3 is TGTGCCAGCCGGACCGGGGAGCTGTTTTTT.

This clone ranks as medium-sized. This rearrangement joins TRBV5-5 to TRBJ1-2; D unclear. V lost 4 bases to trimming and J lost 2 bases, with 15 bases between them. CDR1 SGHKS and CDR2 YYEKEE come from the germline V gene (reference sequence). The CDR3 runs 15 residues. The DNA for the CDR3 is TGTGCCAGCAGCCTACCTATAGGTTTCAACTATGGCTACACCTTC. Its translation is CASSLPIGFNYGYTF. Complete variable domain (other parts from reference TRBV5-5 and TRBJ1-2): DAGVTQSPTHLIKTRGQQVTLRCSPISGHKSVSWYQQVLGQGPQFIFQYYEKEERGRGNFPDRFSARQFPNYSSELNVNALLLGDSALYLCASSLPIGFNYGYTFGSGTRLTVV.

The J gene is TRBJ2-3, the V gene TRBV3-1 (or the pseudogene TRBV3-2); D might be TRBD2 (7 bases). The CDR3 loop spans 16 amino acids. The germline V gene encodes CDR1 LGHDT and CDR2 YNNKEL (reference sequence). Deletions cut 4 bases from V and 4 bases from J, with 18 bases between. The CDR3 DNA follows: TGTGCCAGCAGCCGCCTTGAGGGGGGGCTGCCAGATACGCAGTATTTT. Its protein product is CASSRLEGGLPDTQYF.